Sequencing of this T cell receptor (beta chain) was carried out in a study of response to subunit inactivated influenza vaccine. This clonotype was found a few times. What it binds is unknown. Study-wide results and caveats: Authors suggested each seasonal influenza vaccination recruits few new T cells.

CDR3 length: 15 amino acids. Trimming cost V 6 bases and J 0 bases; bases outside gene matches: 3. Via MiXCR, TCRdb re-called the RT-PCR reads, giving one row per CDR3 protein. The table shows a few hundred thousand distinct CDR3 sequences, with about 11% occurring only once. These sequences were also reported in another study, on T cells expressing NK-cell markers. That paper states: What made the TCR beta cDNA was 5'RACE template switching with UMIs.

Sequenced here: PBMCs from blood, sampled on the day of vaccination. This chain links TRBV12-3 or TRBV12-4 with TRBJ2-2, with TRBD1 matching over 8 bases. The sequence derives from a man in his forties or fifties who received an inactivated influenza vaccine. In nucleotides, the CDR3 is TGTGCCAGCAGGACGACAGGGGCGAACACCGGGGAGCTGTTTTTT. This codes for CASRTTGANTGELFF.